This T cell receptor (beta chain) was documented in a study of T-cell reconstitution after alpha-beta-depleted transplantation in children. Trimming took 6 bases from V and 0 from J, leaving 15 bases between them. The CDR3 length is 15 residues. To note about this clonotype: The antigen is unknown.

Study-level findings and limits: The study traced high day-60 TCRbeta diversity in some patients to surviving recipient T cells and thymic progenitors. About two months after transplant, alpha-beta T cells reportedly came from several hundred expanded graft clones. It was newly produced T cells that mostly accounted for T-cell counts and diversity one year after transplant.

The authors prepared the TCRbeta library with unique molecular identifiers. TCRdb redid the calling of the PCR reads with MiXCR, one entry per CDR3 protein. The sample shows 300,000 or so distinct CDR3 sequences, approximately 23% of them seen only once. The rearrangement links TRBV12-3 or TRBV12-4 to TRBJ2-7; perhaps TRBD2 as D (6 bases). The sample here was PBMCs, mostly from graft donor cells, taken 180 days after TCRalphabeta/CD19-depleted stem cell transplant. The receptor was isolated from a male patient younger than 18 who had a stem cell transplant for acute lymphoblastic leukemia, so the T cells may come from the graft donor. The CDR3 DNA is TGTGCCAGCAGCCCTTGGGACTCAAGCTCCTACGAGCAGTACTTC. Translation gives CASSPWDSSSYEQYF.